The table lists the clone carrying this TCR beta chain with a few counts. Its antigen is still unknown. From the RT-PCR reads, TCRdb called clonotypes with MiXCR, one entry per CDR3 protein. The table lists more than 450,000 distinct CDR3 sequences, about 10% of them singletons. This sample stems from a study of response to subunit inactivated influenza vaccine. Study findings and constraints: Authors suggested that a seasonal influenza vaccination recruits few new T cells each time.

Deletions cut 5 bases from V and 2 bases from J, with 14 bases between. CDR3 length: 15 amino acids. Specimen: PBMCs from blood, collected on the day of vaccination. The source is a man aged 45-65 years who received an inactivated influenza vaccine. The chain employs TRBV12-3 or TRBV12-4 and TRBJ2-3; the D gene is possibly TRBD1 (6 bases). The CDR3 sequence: CASSPTGMVTDTQYF. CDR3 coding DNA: TGTGCCAGCAGTCCTACAGGGATGGTCACAGATACGCAGTATTTT.